Below, 9 T cell receptor beta chains from the same sample are listed, as sequenced in a study of beta chain features in type 1 diabetes. TCRB transcripts that were expressed got sequenced, as all of the isolated RNA had been reverse transcribed. Repertoires were generated with immunoSEQ multiplex PCR, while TCRdb's copy carries only in-frame clones and drops some. The data show about 330,000 clones, with 8% to 13% seen just once and about 0.014% held by the top ten. Sequenced sample: naive CD4+ T cells from blood. The receptors originated from a woman aged 25 to 39 in good health.

The rearrangement uses TRBV30 and TRBJ2-5; D is perhaps TRBD2 (6 bases). The CDR3 runs to 13 residues. Per germline, CDR1 GTSNPN and CDR2 SVGIG (reference sequence). V shed 0 bases and J shed 4 bases, with 9 bases lying between them. DNA of the CDR3: TGTGCCTGGAGTGTGAAGGGAGGAGAGACCCAGTACTTC. Protein sequence: CAWSVKGGETQYF. Using reference TRBV30 and TRBJ2-5 for the parts outside the CDR3, the full variable domain is SQTIHQWPATLVQPVGSPLSLECTVEGTSNPNLYWYRQAAGRGLQLLFYSVGIGQISSEVPQNLSASRPQDRQFILSSKKLLLSDSGFYLCAWSVKGGETQYFGPGTRLLVL.

The gene calls are TRBV6-1 and TRBJ1-2; D possibly corresponds to TRBD1 (6 bases). Looked up from germline, CDR1 is MNHNS and CDR2 is SASEGT. This CDR3 is built from 16 residues. Trimming shortened V by 4 bases and J by 5 bases, and 20 bases separated the two germline ends. In DNA form, the CDR3 reads TGTGCCAGCAGTGTCCGTAGTCCAGGGGCCCCATATGGCTACACCTTC. This sequence encodes CASSVRSPGAPYGYTF.

The rearrangement links TRBV7-9 to TRBJ2-3; 7 nucleotides agree with TRBD2. After removal of 6 bases from V and 0 bases from J, the junction contained 6 bases not matched to a gene. The CDR3 is 15 amino acids. Germline-derived CDR1 and CDR2 are SEHNR and FQNEAQ (reference sequence). This CDR3 is CASRASGTSTDTQYF. CDR3 DNA sequence: TGTGCCAGCAGGGCTAGCGGAACTAGCACAGATACGCAGTATTTT.

The chain joins TRBV7-2 to TRBJ1-2, with 7 bases fitting TRBD1. In germline, CDR1 is SGHTA, CDR2 FQGNSA. This CDR3 region has 15 residues. With 2 bases clipped from V and 7 bases from J, the junction kept 10 bases outside the gene matches. The CDR3 nucleotides are TGTGCCAGCAGCTTATCGCAGGGGGAAGCGGGTGGCTACACCTTC. It encodes CASSLSQGEAGGYTF.

The V and J genes are TRBV27 and TRBJ2-7; 9 nucleotides match TRBD1. Germline assignment: CDR1 MNHEY and CDR2 SMNVEV (reference sequence). The J segment lost 3 bases and the V segment lost 4 bases, leaving 10 bases of the junction unmatched. The CDR3 extends over 16 amino acids. CDR3 coding DNA: TGTGCCAGCAGTTCATTATCGGGACAGGGTTACTACGAGCAGTACTTC. Translation gives CASSSLSGQGYYEQYF.

This clone was seen a handful of times. CDR3 sequence reads: CASSQETENTEAFF. In DNA, the CDR3 is TGTGCCAGCAGCCAAGAGACAGAAAACACTGAAGCTTTCTTT. This chain links TRBV14 with TRBJ1-1; the D gene is possibly TRBD1 (5 bases). The CDR3 runs 14 residues. Trimming stripped 0 bases from V and 2 bases from J, with 7 bases between. Germline V CDR1 and CDR2: SGHDN, FVKESK.

This clone turned up a few times. The V call is TRBV19, the J call TRBJ1-5; 10 bases map to TRBD1. The CDR3 sequence is 15 residues long. V lost 0 bases, J lost 6 bases, and 2 bases stayed unmatched. Per the germline V gene, CDR1 is LNHDA and CDR2 is SQIVND (reference sequence). CDR3 nucleotides: TGTGCCAGTAGTATAGATGGGACAGGGGTTCAGCCCCAGCATTTT. This sequence encodes CASSIDGTGVQPQHF.

The chain joins TRBV5-1 to TRBJ2-7, with 11 positions matching TRBD2. Losses at the gene ends were 4 bases for V and 5 bases for J; bases not matched to a gene: 11. The germline gives CDR1 SGHRS, CDR2 YFSETQ. The CDR3 is 16 residues long. The CDR3 loop reads CASSRLLAGAMNEQYF. CDR3 DNA sequence: TGCGCCAGCAGCCGGCTACTAGCGGGAGCGATGAACGAGCAGTACTTC.

This clone showed up just a few times. The rearrangement links TRBV2 to TRBJ2-3; tentative D call: TRBD1 (6 bases). Germline CDR1 is SNHLY and CDR2 is FYNNEI. The V gene lost 4 bases and the J gene lost 6 bases, with 17 bases spanning the gap. The CDR3 loop spans 15 amino acids. As DNA, the CDR3 is TGTGCCAGCAGTGCCGCCAGGGGTGCTTGGGATACGCAGTATTTT. This codes for CASSAARGAWDTQYF.